Shown below are 3 T cell receptor beta chains from a single sample sequenced in a study of response to subunit inactivated influenza vaccine. TCRdb re-called the RT-PCR reads with MiXCR, one entry per CDR3 protein. The sample consists of about 520,000 distinct CDR3 sequences, approximately 7.2% of them appearing once. Specimen: PBMCs from blood, collected about 23 months after vaccination. The receptors stem from a man in his fifties or sixties who received an inactivated influenza vaccine.

This clonotype was seen many times. V is TRBV20-1 and J is TRBJ2-7, with 11 positions matching TRBD1. Germline CDR1 and CDR2: DFQATT and SNEGSKA (reference sequence). This CDR3 has 12 residues. V shed 6 bases, J shed 3 bases, and the junction held 1 base outside the gene matches. The CDR3 bases are TGCAGTGCGGGGACAGGGGGCTACGAGCAGTACTTC. Its translation is CSAGTGGYEQYF.

In its sample, this clonotype was seen many times. The V gene is TRBV18, the J gene TRBJ1-5; possibly TRBD1 for D (5 bases). The germline V and J ends were trimmed by 2 bases and 6 bases, with 8 bases remaining between them. Germline lookup yields CDR1 KGHSH and CDR2 LQKENI. This CDR3 region has 13 residues. The CDR3 DNA reads as TGTGCCAGCTCACCAGGGGGGATTCAGCCCCAGCATTTT. It codes for CASSPGGIQPQHF.

This clonotype has a count of ten or more. V usage is TRBV3-1 and J usage is TRBJ2-1; TRBD1 agrees at 9 bases. Germline V gene lookup returns CDR1 LGHDT and CDR2 YNNKEL (reference sequence). V shed 2 bases, J shed 0 bases, and the junction held 2 bases outside the gene matches. The CDR3 is made up of 16 amino acids. CDR3 residues: CASSQSDRGSYNEQFF. CDR3 in DNA: TGTGCCAGCAGCCAATCGGACAGGGGCTCCTACAATGAGCAGTTCTTC.